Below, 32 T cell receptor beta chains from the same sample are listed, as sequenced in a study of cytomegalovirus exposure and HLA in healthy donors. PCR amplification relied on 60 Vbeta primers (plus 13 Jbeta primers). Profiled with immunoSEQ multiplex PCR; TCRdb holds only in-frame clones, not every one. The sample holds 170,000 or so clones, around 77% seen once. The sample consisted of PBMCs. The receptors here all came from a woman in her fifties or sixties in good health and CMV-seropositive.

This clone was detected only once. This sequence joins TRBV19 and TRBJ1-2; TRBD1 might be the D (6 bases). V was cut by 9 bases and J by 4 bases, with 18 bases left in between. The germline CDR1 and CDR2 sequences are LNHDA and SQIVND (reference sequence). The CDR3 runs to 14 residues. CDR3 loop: CASVDFRGFYGYTF. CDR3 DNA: TGTGCCAGCGTCGATTTTAGGGGGTTCTATGGCTACACCTTC. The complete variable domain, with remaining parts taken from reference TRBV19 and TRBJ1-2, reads DGGITQSPKYLFRKEGQNVTLSCEQNLNHDAMYWYRQDPGQGLRLIYYSQIVNDFQKGDIAEGYSVSREKKESFPLTVTSAQKNPTAFYLCASVDFRGFYGYTFGSGTRLTVV.

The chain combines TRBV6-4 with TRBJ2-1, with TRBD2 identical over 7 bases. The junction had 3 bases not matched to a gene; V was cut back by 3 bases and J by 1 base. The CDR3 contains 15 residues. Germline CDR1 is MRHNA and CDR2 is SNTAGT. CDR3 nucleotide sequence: TGTGCCAGCAGTGAAGGCGGGAGATCCTACAATGAGCAGTTCTTC. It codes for CASSEGGRSYNEQFF.

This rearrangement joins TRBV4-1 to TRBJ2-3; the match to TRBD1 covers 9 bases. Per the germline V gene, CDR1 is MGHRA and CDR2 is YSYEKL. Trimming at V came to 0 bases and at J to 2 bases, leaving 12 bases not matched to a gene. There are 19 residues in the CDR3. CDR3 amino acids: CASSQDALQQGAITDTQYF. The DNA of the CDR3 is TGCGCCAGCAGCCAAGATGCCCTACAACAGGGGGCCATCACAGATACGCAGTATTTT.

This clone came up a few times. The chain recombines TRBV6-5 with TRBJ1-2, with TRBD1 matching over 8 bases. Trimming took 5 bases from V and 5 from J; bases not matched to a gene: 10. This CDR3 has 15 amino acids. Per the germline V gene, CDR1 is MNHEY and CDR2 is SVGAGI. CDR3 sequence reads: CASSTWTGSAYGYTF. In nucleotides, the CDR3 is TGTGCCAGCAGTACGTGGACAGGGTCCGCTTATGGCTACACCTTC.

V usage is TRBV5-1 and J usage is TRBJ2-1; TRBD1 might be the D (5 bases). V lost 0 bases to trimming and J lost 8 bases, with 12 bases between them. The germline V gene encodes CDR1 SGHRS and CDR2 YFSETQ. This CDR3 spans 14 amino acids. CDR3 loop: CASSLDSPRDEQFF. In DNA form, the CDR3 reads TGCGCCAGCAGCTTGGACAGTCCCAGGGATGAGCAGTTCTTC.

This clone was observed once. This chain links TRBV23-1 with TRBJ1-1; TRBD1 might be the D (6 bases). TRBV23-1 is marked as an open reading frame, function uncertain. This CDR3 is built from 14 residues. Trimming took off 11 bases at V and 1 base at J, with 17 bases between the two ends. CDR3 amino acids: CAAINDRPNTEAFF. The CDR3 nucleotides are TGCGCCGCGATTAACGACAGGCCGAACACTGAAGCTTTCTTT.

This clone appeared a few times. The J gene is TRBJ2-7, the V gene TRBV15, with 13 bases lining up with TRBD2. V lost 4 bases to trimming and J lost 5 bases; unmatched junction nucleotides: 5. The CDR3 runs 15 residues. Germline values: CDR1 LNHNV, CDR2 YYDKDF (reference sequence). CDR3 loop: CATSKRTSGGHEQYF. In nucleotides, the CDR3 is TGTGCCACCAGCAAAAGGACTAGCGGGGGACACGAGCAGTACTTC.

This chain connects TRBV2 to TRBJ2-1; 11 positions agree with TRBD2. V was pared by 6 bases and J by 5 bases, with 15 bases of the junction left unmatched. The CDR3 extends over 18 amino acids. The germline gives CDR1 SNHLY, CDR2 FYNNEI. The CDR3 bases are TGTGCCAGCAGAAAACTAGCGGGAGCGGCAGTAGACCACAATGAGCAGTTCTTC. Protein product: CASRKLAGAAVDHNEQFF.

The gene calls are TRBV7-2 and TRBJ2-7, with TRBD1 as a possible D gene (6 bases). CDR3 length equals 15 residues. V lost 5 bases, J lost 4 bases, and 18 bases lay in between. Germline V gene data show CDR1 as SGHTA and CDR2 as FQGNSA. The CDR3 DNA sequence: TGTGCCAGCAGCCCATACAGGGCGCGTGGATACGAGCAGTACTTC. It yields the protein CASSPYRARGYEQYF.

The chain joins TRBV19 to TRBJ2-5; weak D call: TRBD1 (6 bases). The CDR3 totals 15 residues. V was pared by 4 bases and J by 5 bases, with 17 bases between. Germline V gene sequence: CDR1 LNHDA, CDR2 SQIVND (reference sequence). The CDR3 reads CASSTGGARGETQYF. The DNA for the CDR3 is TGTGCCAGTAGTACCGGTGGGGCGAGGGGGGAGACCCAGTACTTC.

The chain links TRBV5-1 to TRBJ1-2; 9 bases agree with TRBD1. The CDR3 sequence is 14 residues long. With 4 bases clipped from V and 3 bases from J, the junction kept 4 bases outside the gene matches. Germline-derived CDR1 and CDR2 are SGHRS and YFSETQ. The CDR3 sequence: CASSTGQGDYGYTF. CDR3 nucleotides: TGCGCCAGCAGCACGGGACAGGGAGACTATGGCTACACCTTC.

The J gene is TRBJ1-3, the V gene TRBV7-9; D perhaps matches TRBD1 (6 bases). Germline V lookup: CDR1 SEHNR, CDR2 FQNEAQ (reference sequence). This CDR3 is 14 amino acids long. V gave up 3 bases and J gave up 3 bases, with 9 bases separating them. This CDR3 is CASSFGQSGNTIYF. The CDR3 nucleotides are TGTGCCAGCAGCTTTGGACAGAGTGGAAACACCATATATTTT.

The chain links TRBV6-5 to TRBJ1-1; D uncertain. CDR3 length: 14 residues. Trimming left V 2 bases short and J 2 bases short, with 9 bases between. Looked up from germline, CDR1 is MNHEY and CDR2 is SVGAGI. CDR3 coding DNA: TGTGCCAGCAGTTACGGGCAGGTTAACACTGAAGCTTTCTTT. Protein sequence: CASSYGQVNTEAFF.

CDR3: CASSFSIRGNEQFF. Written as DNA, the CDR3 is TGTGCCAGCAGTTTTTCCATCAGGGGGAATGAGCAGTTCTTC. The V call is TRBV11-3, the J call TRBJ2-1; TRBD1 matches 7 bases. In germline, CDR1 is SGHNT, CDR2 YENEEA. The junction had 9 bases not matched to a gene; V was cut back by 6 bases and J by 7 bases. The CDR3 length is 14 residues.

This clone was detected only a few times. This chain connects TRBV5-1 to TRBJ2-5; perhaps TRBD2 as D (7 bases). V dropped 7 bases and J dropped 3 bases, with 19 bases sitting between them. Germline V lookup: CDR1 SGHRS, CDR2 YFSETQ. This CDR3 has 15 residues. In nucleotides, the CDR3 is TGCGCCAGCGGGGAGGGGGGCCGGATTGAAGAGACCCAGTACTTC. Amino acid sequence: CASGEGGRIEETQYF.

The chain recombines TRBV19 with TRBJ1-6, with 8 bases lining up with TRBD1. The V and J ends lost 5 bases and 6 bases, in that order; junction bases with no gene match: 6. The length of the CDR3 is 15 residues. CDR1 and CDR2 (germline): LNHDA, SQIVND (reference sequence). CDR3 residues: CASSLRTGSNSPLHF. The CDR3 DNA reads TGTGCCAGTAGTCTTCGGACAGGGAGTAATTCACCCCTCCACTTT.

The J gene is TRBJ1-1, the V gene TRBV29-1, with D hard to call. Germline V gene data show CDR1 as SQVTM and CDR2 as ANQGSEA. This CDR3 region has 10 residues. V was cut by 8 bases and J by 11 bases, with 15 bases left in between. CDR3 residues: CSTGGITAFF. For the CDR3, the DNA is TGCAGCACCGGAGGGATTACGGCTTTCTTT.

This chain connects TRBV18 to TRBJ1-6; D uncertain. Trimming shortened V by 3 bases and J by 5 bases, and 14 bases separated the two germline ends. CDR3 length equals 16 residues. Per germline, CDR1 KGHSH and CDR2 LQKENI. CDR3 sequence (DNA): TGTGCCAGCTCACCCCGCCACTTGTTAGATAATTCACCCCTCCACTTT. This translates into CASSPRHLLDNSPLHF.

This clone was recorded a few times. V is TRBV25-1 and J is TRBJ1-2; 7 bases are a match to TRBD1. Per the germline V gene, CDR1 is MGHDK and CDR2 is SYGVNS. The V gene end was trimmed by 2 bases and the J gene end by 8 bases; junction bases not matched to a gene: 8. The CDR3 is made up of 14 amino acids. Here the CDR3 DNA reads TGTGCCAGCAGTGAACGCTGGACAGGAGGCGGCTACACCTTC. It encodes CASSERWTGGGYTF.

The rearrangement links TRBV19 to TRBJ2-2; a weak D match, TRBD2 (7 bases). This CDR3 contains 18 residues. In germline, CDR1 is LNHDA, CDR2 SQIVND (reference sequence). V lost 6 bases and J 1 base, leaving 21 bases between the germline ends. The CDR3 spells CASSLRSWGGGNTGELFF. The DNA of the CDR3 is TGTGCCAGTAGCCTCCGATCCTGGGGGGGCGGGAACACCGGGGAGCTGTTTTTT.

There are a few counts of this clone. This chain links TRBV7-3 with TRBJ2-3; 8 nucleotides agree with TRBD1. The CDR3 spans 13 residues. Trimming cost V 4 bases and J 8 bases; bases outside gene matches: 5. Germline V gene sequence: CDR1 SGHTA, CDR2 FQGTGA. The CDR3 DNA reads TGTGCCAGCAGCTCCCACCAGGGGGCTACGCAGTATTTT. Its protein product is CASSSHQGATQYF.

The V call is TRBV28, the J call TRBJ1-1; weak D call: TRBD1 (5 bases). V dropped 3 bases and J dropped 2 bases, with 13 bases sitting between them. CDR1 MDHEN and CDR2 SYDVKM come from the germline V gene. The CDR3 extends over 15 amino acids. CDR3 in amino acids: CASSFGLRGNTEAFF. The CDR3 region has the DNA TGTGCCAGCAGTTTCGGGTTAAGGGGTAACACTGAAGCTTTCTTT.

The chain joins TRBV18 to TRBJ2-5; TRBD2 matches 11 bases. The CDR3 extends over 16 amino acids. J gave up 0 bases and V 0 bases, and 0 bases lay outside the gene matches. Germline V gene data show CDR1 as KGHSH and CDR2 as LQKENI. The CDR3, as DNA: TGTGCCAGCTCACCACCGGGACTAGCGGACCAAGAGACCCAGTACTTC. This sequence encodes CASSPPGLADQETQYF.

CDR3: CASSYAGFAEAFF. The DNA for the CDR3 is TGTGCCAGCAGTTACGCGGGATTTGCTGAAGCTTTCTTT. The V gene is TRBV6-5, the J gene TRBJ1-1, with D uncertain. CDR3 length equals 13 residues. V lost 2 bases and J 6 bases, leaving 10 bases between the germline ends. The germline gives CDR1 MNHEY, CDR2 SVGAGI.

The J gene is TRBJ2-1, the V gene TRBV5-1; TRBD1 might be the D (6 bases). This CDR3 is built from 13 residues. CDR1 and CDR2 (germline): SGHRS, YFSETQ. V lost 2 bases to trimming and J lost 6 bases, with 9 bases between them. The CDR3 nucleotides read TGCGCCAGCAGCTTACCACAGGGCAATGAGCAGTTCTTC. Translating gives CASSLPQGNEQFF.

CDR3 region: CASSPKRLAHTYEQYF. Written as DNA, the CDR3 is TGTGCCAGCAGCCCAAAGCGACTAGCTCATACCTACGAGCAGTACTTC. The chain recombines TRBV9 with TRBJ2-5; 7 positions agree with TRBD2. The end of the DNA aligns better with TRBJ2-7, so the J call may be wrong. The CDR3 length is 16 residues. Germline CDR1 is SGDLS and CDR2 is YYNGEE.

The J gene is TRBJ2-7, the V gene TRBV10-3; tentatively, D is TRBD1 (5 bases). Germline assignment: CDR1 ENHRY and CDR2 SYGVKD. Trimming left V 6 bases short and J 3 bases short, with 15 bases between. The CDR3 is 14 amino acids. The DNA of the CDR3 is TGTGCCATCAGGGTAGACAGCGCCCACTACGAGCAGTACTTC. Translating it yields CAIRVDSAHYEQYF.

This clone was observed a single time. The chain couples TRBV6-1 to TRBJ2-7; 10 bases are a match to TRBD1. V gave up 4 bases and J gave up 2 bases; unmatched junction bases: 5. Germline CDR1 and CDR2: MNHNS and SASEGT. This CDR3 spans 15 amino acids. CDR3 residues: CASSGAGTGAYEQYF. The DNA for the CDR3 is TGTGCCAGCAGTGGAGCCGGGACAGGGGCCTACGAGCAGTACTTC.

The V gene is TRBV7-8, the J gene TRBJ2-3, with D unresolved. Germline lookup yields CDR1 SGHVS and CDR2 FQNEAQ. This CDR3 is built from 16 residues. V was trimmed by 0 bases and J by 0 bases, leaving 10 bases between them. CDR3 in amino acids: CASSLASSSSTDTQYF. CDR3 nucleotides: TGTGCCAGCAGCTTAGCTAGTAGCTCAAGCACAGATACGCAGTATTTT.

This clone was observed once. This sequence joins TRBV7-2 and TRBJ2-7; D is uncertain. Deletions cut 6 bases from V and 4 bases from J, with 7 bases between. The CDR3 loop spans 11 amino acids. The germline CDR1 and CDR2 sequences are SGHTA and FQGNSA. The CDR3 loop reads CASSSFYEQYF. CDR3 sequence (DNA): TGTGCCAGCAGTTCTTTTTACGAGCAGTACTTC.

CDR3 DNA sequence: TGCGCCAGCAGCTTCGGGGGTGTTGGCTACACCTTC. Translated, it gives CASSFGGVGYTF. The V gene is TRBV5-1, the J gene TRBJ1-2; tentatively, D is TRBD1 (5 bases). The CDR3 consists of 12 residues. V was trimmed by 2 bases and J by 7 bases, leaving 9 bases between them. Germline V CDR1 and CDR2: SGHRS, YFSETQ.

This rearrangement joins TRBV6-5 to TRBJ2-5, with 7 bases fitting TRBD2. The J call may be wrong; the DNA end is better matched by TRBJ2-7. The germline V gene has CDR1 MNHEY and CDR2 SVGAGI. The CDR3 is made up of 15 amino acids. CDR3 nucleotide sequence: TGTGCCAGCAGTTACTTGGGAGGGTCTACCTACGAGCAGTACTTC. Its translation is CASSYLGGSTYEQYF.